This record concerns one T cell receptor beta chain sequence. These data come from a study of cytomegalovirus exposure and HLA in healthy donors. The overall study: In a later analysis, it was reported that the approximately 110 validation repertoires had been produced on the same platform as the 550 to 700 repertoires belonging to the first cohort.

The repertoire was sequenced with immunoSEQ multiplex PCR; TCRdb's copy has only in-frame clones and lacks some. There are about 82,000 clones in the sample; 85% to 95% occur only once, and roughly 0.74% lies in the top ten. The germline V and J ends were trimmed by 5 bases and 3 bases, with 10 bases remaining between them. Germline V lookup: CDR1 MNHNS, CDR2 SASEGT. The CDR3 is 13 amino acids. V and J are TRBV6-1 and TRBJ2-5; D might be TRBD1 (6 bases). The sample comprised PBMCs. The TCR comes from a man between 18 and 35 years old in good health and CMV-seronegative. The CDR3 coding sequence is TGTGCCAGCAGTTATAACAGGGAAGAGACCCAGTACTTC. Residues: CASSYNREETQYF.